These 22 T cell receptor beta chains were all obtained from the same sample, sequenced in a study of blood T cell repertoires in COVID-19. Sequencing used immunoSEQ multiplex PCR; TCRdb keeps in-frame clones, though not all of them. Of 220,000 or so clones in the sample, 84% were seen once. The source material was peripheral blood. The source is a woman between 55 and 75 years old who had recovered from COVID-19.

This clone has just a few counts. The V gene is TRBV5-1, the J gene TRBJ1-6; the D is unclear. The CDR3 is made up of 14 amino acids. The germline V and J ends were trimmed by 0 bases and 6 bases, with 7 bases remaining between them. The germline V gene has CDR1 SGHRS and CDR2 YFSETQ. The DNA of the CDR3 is TGCGCCAGCAGCTTGGCCAGTTCTAATTCACCCCTCCACTTT. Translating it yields CASSLASSNSPLHF.

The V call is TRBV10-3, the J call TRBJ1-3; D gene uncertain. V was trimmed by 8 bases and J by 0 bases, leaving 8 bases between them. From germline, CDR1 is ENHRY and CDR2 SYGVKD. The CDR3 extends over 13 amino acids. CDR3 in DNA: TGTGCCATCTGGGAGATCTCTGGAAACACCATATATTTT. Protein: CAIWEISGNTIYF.

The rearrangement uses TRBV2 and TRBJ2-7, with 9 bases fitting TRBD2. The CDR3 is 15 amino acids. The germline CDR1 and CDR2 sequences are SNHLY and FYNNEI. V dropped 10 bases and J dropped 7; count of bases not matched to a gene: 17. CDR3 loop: CANLPPAGGDREQYF. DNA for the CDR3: TGTGCCAACCTCCCCCCCGCGGGAGGGGATAGGGAGCAGTACTTC.

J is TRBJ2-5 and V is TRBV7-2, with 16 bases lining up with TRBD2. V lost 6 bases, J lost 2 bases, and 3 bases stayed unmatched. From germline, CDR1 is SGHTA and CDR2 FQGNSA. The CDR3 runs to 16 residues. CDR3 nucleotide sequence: TGTGCCAGCAGGGGACTAGCGGGGGGGCCTCAAGAGACCCAGTACTTC. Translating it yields CASRGLAGGPQETQYF.

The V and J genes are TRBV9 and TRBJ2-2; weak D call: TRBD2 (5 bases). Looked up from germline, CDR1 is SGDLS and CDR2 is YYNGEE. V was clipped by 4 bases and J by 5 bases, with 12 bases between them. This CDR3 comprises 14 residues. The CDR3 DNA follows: TGTGCCAGCAGCAGAGGTCCGGGAACCGGGGAGCTGTTTTTT. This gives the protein CASSRGPGTGELFF.

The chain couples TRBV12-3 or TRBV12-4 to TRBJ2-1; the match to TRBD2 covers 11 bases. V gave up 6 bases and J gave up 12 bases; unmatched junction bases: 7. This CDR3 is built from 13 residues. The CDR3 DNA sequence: TGTGCCAGCAGGAGAACTAGCGGGGGTGTGCAGTTCTTC. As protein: CASRRTSGGVQFF.

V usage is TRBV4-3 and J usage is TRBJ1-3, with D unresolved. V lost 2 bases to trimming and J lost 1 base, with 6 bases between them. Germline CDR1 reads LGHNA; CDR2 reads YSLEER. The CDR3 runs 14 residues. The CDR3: CASSQSLSGNTIYF. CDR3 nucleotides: TGCGCCAGCAGCCAAAGCCTTTCTGGAAACACCATATATTTT.

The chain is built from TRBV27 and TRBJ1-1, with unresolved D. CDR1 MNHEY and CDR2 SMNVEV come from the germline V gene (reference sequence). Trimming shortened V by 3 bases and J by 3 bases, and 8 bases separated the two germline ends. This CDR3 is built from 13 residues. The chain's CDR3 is CASSFYRDTEAFF. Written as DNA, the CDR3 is TGTGCCAGCAGTTTTTACCGGGACACTGAAGCTTTCTTT.

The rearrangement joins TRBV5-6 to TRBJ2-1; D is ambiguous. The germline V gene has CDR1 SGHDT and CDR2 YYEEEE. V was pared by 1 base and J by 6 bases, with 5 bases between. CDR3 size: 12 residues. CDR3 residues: CASSLRLNEQFF. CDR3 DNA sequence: TGTGCCAGCAGCTTGAGACTCAATGAGCAGTTCTTC.

CDR3 sequence reads: CASRANTEAFF. The CDR3 DNA reads TGTGCCAGCAGGGCGAACACTGAAGCTTTCTTT. This sequence joins TRBV7-9 and TRBJ1-1; D not certain. Between the trimmed V and J ends, which lost 6 bases and 1 base, there was a span of 3 bases. This CDR3 is built from 11 residues. Per germline, CDR1 SEHNR and CDR2 FQNEAQ (reference sequence).

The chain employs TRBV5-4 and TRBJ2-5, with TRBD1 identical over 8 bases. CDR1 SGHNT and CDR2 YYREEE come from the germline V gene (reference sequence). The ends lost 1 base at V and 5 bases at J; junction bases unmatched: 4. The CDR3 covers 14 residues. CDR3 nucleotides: TGTGCCAGCAGCTTGCCAGGGGGCTTTGAGACCCAGTACTTC. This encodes CASSLPGGFETQYF.

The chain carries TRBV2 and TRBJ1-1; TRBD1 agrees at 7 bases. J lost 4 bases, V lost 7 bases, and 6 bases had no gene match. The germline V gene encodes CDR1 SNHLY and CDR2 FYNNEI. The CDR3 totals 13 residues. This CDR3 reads CASTGAGGTEAFF. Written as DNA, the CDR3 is TGTGCCAGCACCGGCGCAGGGGGCACTGAAGCTTTCTTT.

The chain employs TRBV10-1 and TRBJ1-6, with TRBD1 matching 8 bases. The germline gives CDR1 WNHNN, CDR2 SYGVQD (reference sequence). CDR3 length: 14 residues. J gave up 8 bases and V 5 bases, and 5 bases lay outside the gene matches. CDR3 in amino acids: CASSPDRGDSPLHF. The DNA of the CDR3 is TGCGCCAGCAGTCCCGACAGGGGAGATTCACCCCTCCACTTT.

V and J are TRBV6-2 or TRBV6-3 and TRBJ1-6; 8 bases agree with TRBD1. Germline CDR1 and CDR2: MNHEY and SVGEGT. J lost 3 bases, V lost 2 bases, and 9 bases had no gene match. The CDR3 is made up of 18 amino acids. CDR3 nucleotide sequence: TGTGCCAGCAGTTACGCGGACAGGGAAGTAATCTATAATTCACCCCTCCACTTT. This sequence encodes CASSYADREVIYNSPLHF.

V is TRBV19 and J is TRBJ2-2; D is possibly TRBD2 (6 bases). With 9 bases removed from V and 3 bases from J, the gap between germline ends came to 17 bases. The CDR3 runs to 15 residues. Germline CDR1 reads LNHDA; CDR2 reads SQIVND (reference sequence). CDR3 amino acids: CASRRDQRDTGELFF. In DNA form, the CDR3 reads TGTGCCAGCCGACGAGACCAGCGGGACACCGGGGAGCTGTTTTTT.

The CDR3 region is CAAHTEGANYGYTF. The CDR3 nucleotides read TGTGCCGCTCACACTGAGGGGGCTAACTATGGCTACACCTTC. The chain uses TRBV2 and TRBJ1-2, with a possible D match to TRBD1 (6 bases). With 11 bases removed from V and 0 bases from J, the gap between germline ends came to 16 bases. The CDR3 spans 14 residues. CDR1 is SNHLY, CDR2 FYNNEI, per germline.

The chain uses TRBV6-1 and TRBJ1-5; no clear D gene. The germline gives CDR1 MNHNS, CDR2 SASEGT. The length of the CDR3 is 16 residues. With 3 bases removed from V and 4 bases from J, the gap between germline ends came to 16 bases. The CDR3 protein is CASSEVSPGLNQPQHF. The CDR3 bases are TGTGCCAGCAGTGAGGTTAGCCCAGGACTAAATCAGCCCCAGCATTTT.

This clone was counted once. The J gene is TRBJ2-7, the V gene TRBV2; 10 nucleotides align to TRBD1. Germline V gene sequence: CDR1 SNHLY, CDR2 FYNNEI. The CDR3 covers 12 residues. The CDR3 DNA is TGTGCGGGGCGGGACAGGGGAGATGAGCAGTACTTC. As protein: CAGRDRGDEQYF.

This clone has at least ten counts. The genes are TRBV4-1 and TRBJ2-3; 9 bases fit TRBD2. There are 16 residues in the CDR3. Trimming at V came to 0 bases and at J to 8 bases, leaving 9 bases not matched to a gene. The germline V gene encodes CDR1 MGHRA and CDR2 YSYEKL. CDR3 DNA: TGCGCCAGCAGCCAAGAACGTGGAGCGGGGGGATTTACGCAGTATTTT. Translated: CASSQERGAGGFTQYF.

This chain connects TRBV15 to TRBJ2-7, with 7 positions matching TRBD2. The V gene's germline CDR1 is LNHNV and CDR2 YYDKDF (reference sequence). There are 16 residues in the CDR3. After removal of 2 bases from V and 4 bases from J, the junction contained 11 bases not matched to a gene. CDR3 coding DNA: TGTGCCACCAGCAGAAACGTATGGGAGGGCGTGTACGAGCAGTACTTC. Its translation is CATSRNVWEGVYEQYF.

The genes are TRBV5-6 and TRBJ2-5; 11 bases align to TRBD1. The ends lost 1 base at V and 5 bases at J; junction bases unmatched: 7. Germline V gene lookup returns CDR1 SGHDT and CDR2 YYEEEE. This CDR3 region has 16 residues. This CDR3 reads CASSLWDRGTFETQYF. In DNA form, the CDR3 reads TGTGCCAGCAGCTTGTGGGACAGGGGGACTTTTGAGACCCAGTACTTC.

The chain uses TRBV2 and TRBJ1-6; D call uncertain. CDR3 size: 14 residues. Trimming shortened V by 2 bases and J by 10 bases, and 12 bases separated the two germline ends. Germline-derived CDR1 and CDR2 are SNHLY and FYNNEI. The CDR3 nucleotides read TGTGCCAGCAGTGAACCTTTACCGGGATCACCCCTCCACTTT. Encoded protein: CASSEPLPGSPLHF.